Each of the 19 T cell receptor beta chains below was sequenced from the same sample in a study of a mutant IDH1 vaccine in newly diagnosed glioma. Time point reported: week 47, end of study. It was 300 ug of mutant IDH1 20-mer peptide that made up each vaccine dose, given with topical imiquimod. Their recognized antigens are unknown. Assay used: immunoSEQ multiplex PCR; TCRdb lists only in-frame clones, some missing. This table has some 38,000 clones, roughly 82% appearing once. Sequenced material: PBMCs, taken from a glioma patient whose treatment included an IDH1 peptide vaccine. The receptors shown here come from a man aged 40-49 years with glioma.

This rearrangement joins TRBV9 to TRBJ2-3, with a tentative D call TRBD1 (6 bases). V lost 2 bases and J 1 base, leaving 11 bases between the germline ends. The CDR3 totals 15 residues. Germline CDR1 is SGDLS and CDR2 is YYNGEE. CDR3 in DNA: TGTGCCAGCAGCGTTTCCGGGACACGCACAGATACGCAGTATTTT. It is translated as CASSVSGTRTDTQYF.

The CDR3 sequence is CASSEAGWLRQQGELSGELFF. CDR3 sequence (DNA): TGTGCCAGCAGTGAAGCAGGGTGGTTAAGGCAACAGGGAGAACTCTCCGGGGAGCTGTTTTTT. The V gene is TRBV2, the J gene TRBJ2-2; maybe TRBD1 (6 bases). The V gene lost 0 bases and the J gene lost 6 bases, with 29 bases spanning the gap. This CDR3 region has 21 residues. Germline-derived CDR1 and CDR2 are SNHLY and FYNNEI.

The rearrangement uses TRBV6-4 and TRBJ2-1, with 9 bases fitting TRBD2. V dropped 2 bases and J dropped 4; count of bases not matched to a gene: 6. CDR3 size: 16 residues. CDR1 and CDR2 from the germline V gene are MRHNA and SNTAGT. CDR3 bases: TGTGCCAGCAGTGACATCGCGACTAGCGGTTACAATGAGCAGTTCTTC. Translation: CASSDIATSGYNEQFF.

Here the CDR3 reads CASSLGHRGVNEQYF. The CDR3 DNA follows: TGTGCCAGCAGCTTAGGGCACAGGGGTGTCAACGAGCAGTACTTC. The rearrangement joins TRBV7-8 to TRBJ2-7; TRBD1 matches at 7 bases. The V gene's germline CDR1 is SGHVS and CDR2 FQNEAQ. J was trimmed by 5 bases and V by 1 base; bases with no gene match: 8. CDR3 size: 15 residues.

This chain uses TRBV6-5 with TRBJ1-2, with a weak D call TRBD1 (5 bases). Trimming cost V 8 bases and J 4 bases, with 17 bases left between them. The CDR3 runs 14 residues. Germline-derived CDR1 and CDR2 are MNHEY and SVGAGI. The CDR3 sequence: CASGDGMASYGYTF. CDR3 DNA: TGTGCCAGCGGGGACGGGATGGCGTCCTATGGCTACACCTTC.

The rearrangement joins TRBV4-3 to TRBJ2-3, with D perhaps TRBD1 (5 bases). V was trimmed by 0 bases and J by 4 bases, leaving 11 bases between them. The CDR3 length is 15 residues. CDR1 and CDR2 (germline): LGHNA, YSLEER. CDR3 region: CASSQELRGSDTQYF. CDR3 DNA: TGCGCCAGCAGCCAAGAGCTTAGGGGCTCAGATACGCAGTATTTT.

J is TRBJ2-1 and V is TRBV7-6; 12 bases are shared with TRBD2. In germline, CDR1 is SGHVS, CDR2 FNYEAQ. J gave up 8 bases and V 7 bases, and 9 bases lay outside the gene matches. CDR3 length: 15 residues. The CDR3 loop is CASTPGPSGRDEQFF. CDR3 nucleotide sequence: TGTGCCAGCACCCCTGGCCCTAGCGGGAGGGATGAGCAGTTCTTC.

This rearrangement joins TRBV11-2 to TRBJ2-7; TRBD2 matches at 7 bases. With 5 bases clipped from V and 3 bases from J, the junction kept 10 bases outside the gene matches. The CDR3 is made up of 15 amino acids. Looked up from germline, CDR1 is SGHAT and CDR2 is FQNNGV. CDR3 residues: CASSSLVGGNYEQYF. The CDR3, as DNA: TGTGCCAGCAGCAGCTTGGTGGGGGGGAACTACGAGCAGTACTTC.

The chain employs TRBV14 and TRBJ2-2; possible D gene TRBD1, 6 bases. Germline lookup yields CDR1 SGHDN and CDR2 FVKESK. The CDR3 sequence is 15 residues long. V was clipped by 1 base and J by 1 base, with 7 bases between them. CDR3 coding DNA: TGTGCCAGCAGCCAAGTACAGGGGAACACCGGGGAGCTGTTTTTT. It translates to CASSQVQGNTGELFF.

This chain connects TRBV21-1 to TRBJ2-3. TRBV21-1 is marked as a pseudogene. The length of the CDR3 is 13 residues. Written as DNA, the CDR3 is TGTGCCAGCAGCATCCGGGACGTAGATACGCAGTATTTT. Translation gives CASSIRDVDTQYF.

This rearrangement joins TRBV5-1 to TRBJ2-5, with no clear D. The V gene's germline CDR1 is SGHRS and CDR2 YFSETQ. There are 14 residues in the CDR3. The V gene lost 0 bases and the J gene lost 0 bases, with 6 bases spanning the gap. The CDR3 DNA is TGCGCCAGCAGCTTGGGGCAGTACCAAGAGACCCAGTACTTC. Protein product: CASSLGQYQETQYF.

The V call is TRBV5-1, the J call TRBJ2-5, with 8 bases matching TRBD1. The CDR3 consists of 13 residues. V shed 3 bases, J shed 4 bases, and the junction held 2 bases outside the gene matches. The germline V gene has CDR1 SGHRS and CDR2 YFSETQ. CDR3 protein: CASSSGQGETQYF. The CDR3 DNA is TGCGCCAGCAGCTCCGGACAGGGAGAGACCCAGTACTTC.

J is TRBJ2-4 and V is TRBV18; D call uncertain. Germline values: CDR1 KGHSH, CDR2 LQKENI. This CDR3 contains 15 residues. Deletions cut 3 bases from V and 8 bases from J, with 17 bases between. The CDR3 loop reads CASSPSPTGWDIQYF. The CDR3 DNA follows: TGTGCCAGCTCACCGTCCCCGACGGGTTGGGACATTCAGTACTTC.

The rearrangement links TRBV7-9 to TRBJ2-1, with TRBD2 identical over 12 bases. Looked up from germline, CDR1 is SEHNR and CDR2 is FQNEAQ (reference sequence). The CDR3 runs to 16 residues. V trimming: 5 bases; J trimming: 7 bases; junction bases outside the gene matches: 9. The CDR3 DNA follows: TGTGCCAGCAGCCTATGGACTAGCGGGAATCTTAATGAGCAGTTCTTC. This codes for CASSLWTSGNLNEQFF. The entire variable domain, with the rest obtained from reference TRBV7-9 and TRBJ2-1, is as follows: DTGVSQNPRHKITKRGQNVTFRCDPISEHNRLYWYRQTLGQGPEFLTYFQNEAQLEKSRLLSDRFSAERPKGSFSTLEIQRTEQGDSAMYLCASSLWTSGNLNEQFFGPGTRLTVL.

This clone was observed a single time. The V gene is TRBV28, the J gene TRBJ1-1; 8 bases match TRBD1. There are 15 residues in the CDR3. V shed 4 bases, J shed 5 bases, and the junction held 9 bases outside the gene matches. CDR1 and CDR2 (germline): MDHEN, SYDVKM. In nucleotides, the CDR3 is TGTGCCAGCAGTTGGACAGGGAAAGGCGGGACTGAAGCTTTCTTT. This gives the protein CASSWTGKGGTEAFF.

The chain links TRBV28 to TRBJ2-2; D gene uncertain. Germline V gene sequence: CDR1 MDHEN, CDR2 SYDVKM. V was cut by 6 bases and J by 0 bases, with 8 bases left in between. CDR3 length: 14 residues. CDR3 loop: CASRTQPNTGELFF. The CDR3 nucleotides read TGTGCCAGCAGGACCCAGCCGAACACCGGGGAGCTGTTTTTT.

V usage is TRBV5-6 and J usage is TRBJ2-4; possibly TRBD1 or TRBD2 for D (5 bases each). V lost 2 bases, J lost 2 bases, and 14 bases lay in between. This CDR3 comprises 16 residues. CDR1 is SGHDT and CDR2 is YYEEEE in the germline V gene. For the CDR3, the DNA is TGTGCCAGCAGCTTATCCAGGGAGAGGACCAAAAACATTCAGTACTTC. It yields the protein CASSLSRERTKNIQYF.

V and J are TRBV27 and TRBJ1-4; D gene ambiguous. The CDR3 loop spans 14 amino acids. V was pared by 3 bases and J by 2 bases, with 7 bases between. Germline CDR1 MNHEY, CDR2 SMNVEV (reference sequence). CDR3 nucleotides: TGTGCCAGCAGTTTCATGGGCACTAATGAAAAACTGTTTTTT. Translation: CASSFMGTNEKLFF.

The chain joins TRBV5-8 to TRBJ1-5, with TRBD1 matching 7 bases. The trim removed 6 bases at V and 0 bases at J, leaving 6 bases unmatched. The V gene's germline CDR1 is SGHTS and CDR2 YDEGEE. The CDR3 length is 15 residues. Here the CDR3 DNA reads TGTGCCAGCACCACCGGGACAGATAGCAATCAGCCCCAGCATTTT. This translates into CASTTGTDSNQPQHF.